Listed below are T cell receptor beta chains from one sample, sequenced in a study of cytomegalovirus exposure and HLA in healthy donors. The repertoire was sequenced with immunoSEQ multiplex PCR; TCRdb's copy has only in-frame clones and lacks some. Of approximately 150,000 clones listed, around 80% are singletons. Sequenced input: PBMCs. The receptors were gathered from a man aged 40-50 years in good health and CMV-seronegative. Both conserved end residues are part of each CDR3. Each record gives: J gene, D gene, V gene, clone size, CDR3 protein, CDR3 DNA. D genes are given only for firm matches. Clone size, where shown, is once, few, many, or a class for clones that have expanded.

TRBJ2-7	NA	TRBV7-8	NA	CASSLDPGLKEQYF	TGTGCCAGCAGCTTAGATCCGGGGTTAAAGGAGCAGTACTTC
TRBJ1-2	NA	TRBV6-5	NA	CASRTHYGYTF	TGTGCCAGCAGGACACACTATGGCTACACCTTC
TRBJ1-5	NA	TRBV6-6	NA	CASSYSSRAFNQPQHF	TGTGCCAGCAGTTACTCTTCCAGGGCTTTCAATCAGCCCCAGCATTTT
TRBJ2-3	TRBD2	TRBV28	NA	CASSTLGLITDTQYF	TGTGCCAGTTCGACCCTGGGACTAATCACAGATACGCAGTATTTT
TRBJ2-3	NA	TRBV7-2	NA	CASSFTGAGTDTQYF	TGTGCCAGCAGCTTCACGGGAGCTGGCACAGATACGCAGTATTTT
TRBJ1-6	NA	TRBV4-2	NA	CASSQGESSYNSPLHF	TGTGCCAGCAGCCAAGGCGAGAGCTCCTATAATTCACCCCTCCACTTT
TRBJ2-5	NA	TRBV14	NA	CASSQDYGRISQETQYF	TGTGCCAGCAGCCAAGATTATGGGCGTATAAGCCAAGAGACCCAGTACTTC
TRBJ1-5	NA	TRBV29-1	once	CSVGQGNQPQHF	TGCAGCGTTGGCCAGGGGAATCAGCCCCAGCATTTT
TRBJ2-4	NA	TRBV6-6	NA	CASNEKNSQYF	TGTGCCAGCAATGAAAAAAACAGTCAGTACTTC
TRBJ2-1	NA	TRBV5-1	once	CASSLTGIEQFF	TGCGCCAGCAGCTTAACAGGGATTGAGCAGTTCTTC
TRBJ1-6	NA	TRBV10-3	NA	CATKLTEENSPLHF	TGTGCCACCAAGCTGACGGAGGAGAATTCACCCCTCCACTTT
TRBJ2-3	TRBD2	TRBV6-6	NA	CASSLGLAGGTDTQYF	TGTGCCAGCAGTCTGGGACTAGCGGGAGGGACAGATACGCAGTATTTT
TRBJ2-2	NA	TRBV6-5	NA	CASSYLQTGELFF	TGTGCCAGCAGTTACCTCCAGACCGGGGAGCTGTTTTTT
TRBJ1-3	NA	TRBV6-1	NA	CASMSGNTIYF	TGTGCCAGCATGAGTGGAAACACCATATATTTT
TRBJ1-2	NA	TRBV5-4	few	CASSLVSVRLSYTF	TGTGCCAGCAGCTTGGTCAGTGTTCGATTGAGCTACACCTTC
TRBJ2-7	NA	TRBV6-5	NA	CASSYGPSSYEQYF	TGTGCCAGCAGTTACGGGCCGAGCTCCTACGAGCAGTACTTC
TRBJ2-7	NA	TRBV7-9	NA	CASSPSAQTSSYEQYF	TGTGCCAGCAGTCCGTCGGCACAGACCAGCTCCTACGAGCAGTACTTC
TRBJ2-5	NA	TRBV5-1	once	CASSYYRASYETQYF	TGCGCCAGCAGCTACTACAGGGCTAGTTACGAGACCCAGTACTTC
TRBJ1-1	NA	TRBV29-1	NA	CSPRGANTEAFF	TGCAGCCCCCGGGGAGCGAACACTGAAGCTTTCTTT
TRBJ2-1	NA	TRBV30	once	CAWSTPDGVNEQFF	TGTGCCTGGAGTACCCCGGACGGGGTCAATGAGCAGTTCTTC
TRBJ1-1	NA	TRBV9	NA	CASSVTATEAFF	TGTGCCAGCAGCGTAACAGCTACTGAAGCTTTCTTT
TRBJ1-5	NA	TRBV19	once	CASSMSEQPQHF	TGTGCCAGTAGTATGAGCGAACAGCCCCAGCATTTT
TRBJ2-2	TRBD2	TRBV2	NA	CASGSGSNTGELFF	TGTGCCAGCGGCAGCGGGAGCAATACCGGGGAGCTGTTTTTT
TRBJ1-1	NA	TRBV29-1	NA	CSSSVNTEAFF	TGCAGTTCCTCGGTGAACACTGAAGCTTTCTTT
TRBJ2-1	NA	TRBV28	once	CASSLQWNEQFF	TGTGCCAGCAGTTTACAGTGGAATGAGCAGTTCTTC
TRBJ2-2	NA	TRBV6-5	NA	CASRGSFNTGELFF	TGTGCCAGCCGGGGGTCATTCAACACCGGGGAGCTGTTTTTT
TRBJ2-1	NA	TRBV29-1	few	CSVGPGVSVYNEQFF	TGCAGCGTTGGCCCCGGGGTTAGCGTCTACAATGAGCAGTTCTTC
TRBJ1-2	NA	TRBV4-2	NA	CASSRQVQDGYTF	TGTGCCAGCAGCCGACAGGTCCAAGATGGCTACACCTTC
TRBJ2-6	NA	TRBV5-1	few	CASSLYSGANVLTF	TGCGCCAGCAGCCTGTACTCTGGGGCCAACGTCCTGACTTTC
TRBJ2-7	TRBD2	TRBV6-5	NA	CASSYSELAGAYEQYF	TGTGCCAGCAGTTACTCGGAGCTAGCGGGAGCATACGAGCAGTACTTC
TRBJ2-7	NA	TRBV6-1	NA	CASRDFTSTYEQYF	TGTGCCAGCAGAGACTTTACTAGTACCTACGAGCAGTACTTC
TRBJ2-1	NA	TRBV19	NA	CASSPLRFAEQFF	TGTGCCAGTAGTCCCCTCAGGTTCGCTGAGCAGTTCTTC
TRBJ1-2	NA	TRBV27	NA	CASSLSATGFGYTF	TGTGCCAGCAGTTTATCGGCGACGGGGTTTGGCTACACCTTC
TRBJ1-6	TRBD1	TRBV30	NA	CAWGTGASPLHF	TGTGCCTGGGGGACAGGAGCTTCACCCCTCCACTTT
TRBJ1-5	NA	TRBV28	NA	CASSLSRGKGLNQPQHF	TGTGCCAGCAGTTTATCTCGGGGGAAGGGGCTCAATCAGCCCCAGCATTTT
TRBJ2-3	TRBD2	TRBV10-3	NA	CAISLIAGAADTQYF	TGTGCCATCAGTCTAATAGCGGGAGCAGCAGATACGCAGTATTTT
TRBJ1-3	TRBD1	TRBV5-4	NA	CASSLMRDRLFSGNTIYF	TGTGCCAGCAGCTTGATGCGGGACAGACTTTTCTCTGGAAACACCATATATTTT
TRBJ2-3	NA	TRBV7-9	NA	CASSLSAGADTQYF	TGTGCCAGCAGCTTATCGGCAGGGGCAGATACGCAGTATTTT
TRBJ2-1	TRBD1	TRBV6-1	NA	CASSKQGARLNEQFF	TGTGCCAGCAGTAAACAGGGGGCGAGACTCAATGAGCAGTTCTTC
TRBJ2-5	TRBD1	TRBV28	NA	CASTLNSGTGEGGETQYF	TGTGCCAGCACCCTAAACTCCGGGACAGGGGAGGGTGGAGAGACCCAGTACTTC
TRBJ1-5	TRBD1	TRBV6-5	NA	CASSGTGVNQPQHF	TGTGCCAGCAGTGGAACAGGGGTGAATCAGCCCCAGCATTTT
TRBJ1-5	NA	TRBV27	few	CASSFQAGGINQPQHF	TGTGCCAGCAGTTTTCAGGCGGGAGGGATCAATCAGCCCCAGCATTTT
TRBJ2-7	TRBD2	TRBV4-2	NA	CASTHSGTISEQYF	TGTGCCAGCACCCATAGCGGGACAATCTCCGAGCAGTACTTC
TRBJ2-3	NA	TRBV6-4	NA	CASSVPQTRLLPTSTDTQYF	TGTGCCAGCAGTGTCCCACAGACCCGTCTCCTACCTACTAGCACAGATACGCAGTATTTT
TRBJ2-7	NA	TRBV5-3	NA	CASPKRGKRNEQYF	TGTGCCAGTCCAAAACGGGGGAAGAGGAACGAGCAGTACTTC
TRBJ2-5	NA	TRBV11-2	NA	CASSPPGGAGRETQYF	TGTGCCAGCAGCCCACCGGGCGGGGCAGGGCGGGAGACCCAGTACTTC
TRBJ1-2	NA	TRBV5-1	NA	CASSPNRPGDGYTF	TGCGCCAGCAGCCCGAACAGGCCGGGAGATGGCTACACCTTC
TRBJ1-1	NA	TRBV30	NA	CAFYIRGVGFTEAFF	TGTGCCTTCTATATCAGGGGTGTGGGGTTCACTGAAGCTTTCTTT
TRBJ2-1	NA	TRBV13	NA	CASSPPGMTGWSYNEQFF	TGTGCCAGCAGCCCCCCCGGGATGACCGGTTGGTCCTACAATGAGCAGTTCTTC